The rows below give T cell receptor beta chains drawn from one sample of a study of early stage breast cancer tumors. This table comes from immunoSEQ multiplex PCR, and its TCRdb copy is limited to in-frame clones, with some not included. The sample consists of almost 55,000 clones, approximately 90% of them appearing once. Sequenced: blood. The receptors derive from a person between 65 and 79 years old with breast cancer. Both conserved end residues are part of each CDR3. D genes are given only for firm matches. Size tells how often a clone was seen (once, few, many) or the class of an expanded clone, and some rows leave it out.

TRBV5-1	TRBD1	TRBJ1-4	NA	TGCGCCAGCAGCTTGATGGGACAGGCTTCCTATGAAAAACTGTTTTTT	CASSLMGQASYEKLFF
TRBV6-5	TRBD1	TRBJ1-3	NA	TGTGCCAGCAGTTACTCGAGGGGGCAAACTGGAAACACCATATATTTT	CASSYSRGQTGNTIYF
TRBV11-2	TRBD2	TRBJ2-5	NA	TGTGCCAGCAGCTTAGTAAGGGCGGCTAGCGGGAGATCAGGGACCCAGTACTTC	CASSLVRAASGRSGTQYF
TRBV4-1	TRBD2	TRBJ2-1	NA	TGCGCCAGCAGCCAATATCCGGGACTAGCGGGTGGTGGAAGGGTGGGTGAGCAGTTCTTC	CASSQYPGLAGGGRVGEQFF
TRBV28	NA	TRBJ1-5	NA	TGTGCCAGCAGAAGCAGCGCAACGGGCAATCAGCCCCAGCATTTT	CASRSSATGNQPQHF
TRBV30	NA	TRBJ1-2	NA	TGTGCCTGGAGTATAGGGGGAACCTATGGCTACACCTTC	CAWSIGGTYGYTF
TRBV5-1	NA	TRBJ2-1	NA	TGCGCCAGCAGCTTAACACCGGGACACCACAATGAGCAGTTCTTC	CASSLTPGHHNEQFF
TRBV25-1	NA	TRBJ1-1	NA	TGTGCCAGCAACAATCTGAACACTGAAGCTTTCTTT	CASNNLNTEAFF
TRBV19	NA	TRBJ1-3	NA	TGTGCCAGTAGTGGGCCGGGACTCATCTCTGGAAACACCATATATTTT	CASSGPGLISGNTIYF
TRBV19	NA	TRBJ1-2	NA	TGTGCCAGTAGTACGGACCGGGGGATGAACTATGGCTACACCTTC	CASSTDRGMNYGYTF
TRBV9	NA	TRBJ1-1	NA	TGTGCCAGCAGCGTAGTTGGGGACATGAACACTGAAGCTTTCTTT	CASSVVGDMNTEAFF
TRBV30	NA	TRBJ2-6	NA	TGTGCCTGGTCAAACTTGCCAGGGCCCGGGGGGGCCAACGTCCTGACTTTC	CAWSNLPGPGGANVLTF
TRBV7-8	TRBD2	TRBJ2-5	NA	TGTGCCAGCAGAGTGACTAGCGGGCTTCAAGAGACCCAGTACTTC	CASRVTSGLQETQYF
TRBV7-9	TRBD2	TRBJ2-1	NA	TGTGCCAGCAGTCCAGCGGGGGCCAACTCCTACAATGAGCAGTTCTTC	CASSPAGANSYNEQFF
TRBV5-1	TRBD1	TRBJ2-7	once	TGCGCCAGCAGCTCAAGGGACAGGGCAGAAGGCGAGCAGTACTTC	CASSSRDRAEGEQYF
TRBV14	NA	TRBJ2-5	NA	TGTGCCAGCAGCCGGCGGGGCCAAGAGACCCAGTACTTC	CASSRRGQETQYF
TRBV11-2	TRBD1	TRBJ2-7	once	TGTGCCAGCACCTTGTTGGGACAGAGCTCCTACGAGCAGTACTTC	CASTLLGQSSYEQYF
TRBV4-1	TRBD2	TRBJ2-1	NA	TGCGCCAGCAGCCAACCTACTTTGGGACTACAAACGAGGGAGCAGTTCTTC	CASSQPTLGLQTREQFF
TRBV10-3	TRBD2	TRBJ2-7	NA	TGTGCCATCAGTGAGGGAGGGACTAGCGGGACTAGCGAGCAGTACTTC	CAISEGGTSGTSEQYF
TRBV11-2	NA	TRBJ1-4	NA	TGTGCCAGCAGCCCCTACCGCGGACAGATGAATTACCCGAATGAAAAACTGTTTTTT	CASSPYRGQMNYPNEKLFF
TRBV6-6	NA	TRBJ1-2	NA	TGTGCCAGCAGTTACTCGATTGAGGGAGGCTACACCTTC	CASSYSIEGGYTF
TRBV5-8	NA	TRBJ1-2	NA	TGTGCCAGCAGCTTGACTCGAGGCTACACCTTC	CASSLTRGYTF
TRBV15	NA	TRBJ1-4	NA	TGTGCCACCAGCAGTCCCGGAGACAGCACAACTAATGAAAAACTGTTTTTT	CATSSPGDSTTNEKLFF
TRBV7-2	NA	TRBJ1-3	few	TGTGCCAGCACCCTCGGGGGTAGAAACACCATATATTTT	CASTLGGRNTIYF
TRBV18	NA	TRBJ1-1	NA	TGTGCCAGCTCACCAGATCGACAGAACACTGAAGCTTTCTTT	CASSPDRQNTEAFF
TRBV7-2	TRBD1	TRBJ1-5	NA	TGTGCCAGCAGCTTAAAAAGGGGGACAGGGGTTGATCAGCCCCAGCATTTT	CASSLKRGTGVDQPQHF
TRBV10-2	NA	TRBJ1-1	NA	TGCGCCAGCAGTGGGCTGTACACTGAAGCTTTCTTT	CASSGLYTEAFF
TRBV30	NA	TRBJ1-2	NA	TGTGCCTGGAGGTCCCGTGGGGCCTATGGCTACACCTTC	CAWRSRGAYGYTF
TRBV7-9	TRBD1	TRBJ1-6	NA	TGTGCCAGCAGCTCGGGACAGGGAAACGGGGCCTATAATTCACCCCTCCACTTT	CASSSGQGNGAYNSPLHF
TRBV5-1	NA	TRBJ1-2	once	TGCGCCAGCAGCTTGGCCACTACTAACTATGGCTACACCTTC	CASSLATTNYGYTF
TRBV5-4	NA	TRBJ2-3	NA	TGTGCCAGCAGCCTCACAGATACGCAGTATTTT	CASSLTDTQYF
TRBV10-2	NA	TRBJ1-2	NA	TGCGCCAGCAGTGAGTCGGGGGGTCCAAATGGCTACACCTTC	CASSESGGPNGYTF
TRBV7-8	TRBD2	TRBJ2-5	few	TGTGCCAGCAGATTAGAGGTGGGGGGGACGGAGACCCAGTACTTC	CASRLEVGGTETQYF
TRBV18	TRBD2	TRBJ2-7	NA	TGTGCCAGCTCACCGGAGCGGGGGCGGGCCGAGCAGTACTTC	CASSPERGRAEQYF
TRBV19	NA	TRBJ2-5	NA	TGTGCCAGTAGTACCCCAGGAACCCAGTACTTC	CASSTPGTQYF
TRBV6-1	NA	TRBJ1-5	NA	TGTGCCAGCAGTGACTTTCTAAACAGGGATCCGCCCCAGCATTTT	CASSDFLNRDPPQHF
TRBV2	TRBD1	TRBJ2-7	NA	TGTGCCAGCAGTGAGGGTGGGACAGGGAACTACGAGCAGTACTTC	CASSEGGTGNYEQYF
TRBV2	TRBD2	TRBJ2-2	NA	TGTGCCAGCATAAGCGGGACTAGCGGCGGTGAGCTGTTTTTT	CASISGTSGGELFF
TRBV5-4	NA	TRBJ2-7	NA	TGTCCCAAACCGGGGTGGGCCTACGAGCAGTACTTC	CPKPGWAYEQYF
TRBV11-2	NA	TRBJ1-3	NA	TGTGCCACTAAGGACGGGGGGAGAAACACCATATATTTT	CATKDGGRNTIYF
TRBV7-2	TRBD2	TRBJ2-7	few	TGTGCCAGCAGCCCCTGGACTAGCGGGGGGGCGGAGCAGTACTTC	CASSPWTSGGAEQYF
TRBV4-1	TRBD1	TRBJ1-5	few	TGCGCCAGCAGCCAGGGGGGCAGGGGGCTCAATCAGCCCCAGCATTTT	CASSQGGRGLNQPQHF
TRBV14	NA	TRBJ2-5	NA	TGTGCCAGCAGCCAAGGCTCCGGGACCCAGTACTTC	CASSQGSGTQYF
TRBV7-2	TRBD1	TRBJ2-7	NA	TGTGCCAGCAGCTCAAACCCGGGACAGCACTACGAGCAGTACTTC	CASSSNPGQHYEQYF
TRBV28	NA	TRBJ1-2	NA	TGTGCCAGCCTCAAAGGGGCAGGGCGCAAATATGGCTACACCTTC	CASLKGAGRKYGYTF
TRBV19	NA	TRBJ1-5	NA	TGTGCCAGTAGGGAAGGGACTTCTAGCAATCAGCCCCAGCATTTT	CASREGTSSNQPQHF
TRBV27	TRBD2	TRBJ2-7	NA	TGTGCCAGCAGTCCAATAGCGGGAGGTCTAAACGAGCAGTACTTC	CASSPIAGGLNEQYF
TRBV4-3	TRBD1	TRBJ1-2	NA	TGCGCCAGCAGCCAAGTCACAGGGGGAAAGGGGGGCTACACCTTC	CASSQVTGGKGGYTF
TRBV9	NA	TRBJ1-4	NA	TGTGCCAGCAGCGCACAGTCTTCTAATGAAAAACTGTTTTTT	CASSAQSSNEKLFF
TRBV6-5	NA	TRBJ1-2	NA	TGTGCCAGCAGTTACTCGGGCGCATCTAACTATGGCTACACCTTC	CASSYSGASNYGYTF
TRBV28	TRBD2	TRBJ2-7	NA	TGTGCCAGCAGTTTGGGGAGGGTCCACGAGCAGTACTTC	CASSLGRVHEQYF
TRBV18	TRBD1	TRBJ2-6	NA	TGTGCCAGCTCACGGGACAGGGTCCTCTGGGCCAACGTCCTGACTTTC	CASSRDRVLWANVLTF
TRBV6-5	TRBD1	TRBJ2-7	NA	TGTGCCAGCACCACCCACGGCAGGGGGTACAATGAGCAGTACTTC	CASTTHGRGYNEQYF